A selection of T cell receptor beta chains follows, all from one sample in a study of cytomegalovirus exposure and HLA in healthy donors. Profiled with immunoSEQ multiplex PCR; TCRdb holds only in-frame clones, not every one. Here the sample spans 90,000 or so clones, around 70% being singletons. Specimen: PBMCs. Receptor source: a woman aged 45-60 years in good health and CMV-seropositive. Each CDR3 is given with its conserved first and last residue. D genes are given only for firm matches. The size entry is marked missing in some rows and otherwise reads once, few, many or a size class.

d_call	j_call	clone_size	v_call	cdr3_nt	cdr3_aa
TRBD1	TRBJ2-5	few	TRBV7-2	TGTGCCAGCAGCCCTTTAGAGGGGGCTCGGGTAACCCTCAGGGAGACCCAGTACTTC	CASSPLEGARVTLRETQYF
-	TRBJ1-2	few	TRBV5-4	TGTGCCAGCAGCTTGGACCGAGCTTACAGCGGCTACACCTTC	CASSLDRAYSGYTF
TRBD2	TRBJ2-3	once	TRBV5-1	TGCGCCAGCAGCCCGAGGATAGCGGGAGGGAGCGGGCCAGATACGCAGTATTTT	CASSPRIAGGSGPDTQYF
TRBD1	TRBJ2-3	-	TRBV5-1	TGCGCCAGCAGCTTAGACGGACAGGGCACAGATACGCAGTATTTT	CASSLDGQGTDTQYF
TRBD1	TRBJ2-3	-	TRBV2	TGTGCCAGCAGCGCTTGGACAGGTGTAAGCACAGATACGCAGTATTTT	CASSAWTGVSTDTQYF
-	TRBJ2-1	-	TRBV6-5	TGTGCCAGCAGTTACTCTAACAATGAGCAGTTCTTC	CASSYSNNEQFF
-	TRBJ2-1	-	TRBV27	TGTGCCAGCCACCTTAATCCCGGGTGGGTAGCCTACAATGAGCAGTTCTTC	CASHLNPGWVAYNEQFF
TRBD1	TRBJ2-7	-	TRBV19	TGTGCCAGTCGTGGGACAGCCTACGAGCAGTACTTC	CASRGTAYEQYF
-	TRBJ2-5	-	TRBV7-9	TGTTCCAGCAGCTGGATGGGCGGGGAAGCCAGCCAAGAGACCCAGTACTTC	CSSSWMGGEASQETQYF
TRBD2	TRBJ2-7	-	TRBV9	TGTGCCAGCAGCCCGCGAGCGGGAGACGGTGTCGAGCAGTACTTC	CASSPRAGDGVEQYF
TRBD1	TRBJ2-6	-	TRBV7-9	TGTGCCAGCAGCTTAGTTTGGGGACAGAGCTCTGGGGCCAACGTCCTGACTTTC	CASSLVWGQSSGANVLTF
-	TRBJ2-3	few	TRBV6-1	TGTGCCAGCAGTGAGGTGGACAATACGCAGTATTTT	CASSEVDNTQYF
-	TRBJ2-1	-	TRBV19	TGTGCCAGTAGTATAGTGGGCGGGGTCTACAATGAGCAGTTCTTC	CASSIVGGVYNEQFF
TRBD1	TRBJ1-2	-	TRBV4-3	TGCGCCAGCAGCCGGGACAGGGGTCAGGATGGCTACACCTTC	CASSRDRGQDGYTF
TRBD1	TRBJ1-1	-	TRBV30	TGTGCCTGGGAAAGGACAGGGAGGGGGGACACTGAAGCTTTCTTT	CAWERTGRGDTEAFF
TRBD1	TRBJ2-3	few	TRBV7-2	TGTGCCAGCAGCTCCACAGGGGGCGCCCCAGATACGCAGTATTTT	CASSSTGGAPDTQYF
-	TRBJ1-6	once	TRBV7-9	TGTGCCAGCAGAACTACCCAGCCGGGAAGTAATTCACCCCTCCACTTT	CASRTTQPGSNSPLHF